This record looks at one T cell receptor (beta chain) sequence and its context. Sequencing used immunoSEQ multiplex PCR; TCRdb keeps in-frame clones, though not all of them. The top ten hold around 1.5% of the sample, which has around 190,000 clones, roughly nine tenths seen once. Trimming shortened V by 6 bases and J by 4 bases, and 19 bases separated the two germline ends. Germline V CDR1 and CDR2: SGHDT, YYEEEE. The length of the CDR3 is 15 residues. This record belongs to a study of control samples from healthy donors and cancer patients. This chain joins TRBV5-6 and TRBJ1-2; a possible D gene is TRBD1 (6 bases). Source material: blood. This sequence was found in a man aged 30-40 years in good health. CDR3 protein: CASNTGGPSGYGYTF. The CDR3 coding sequence is TGTGCCAGCAATACTGGGGGGCCCTCGGGCTATGGCTACACCTTC.